This TCR beta chain was profiled in a study of graft-versus-host responses after intestinal transplantation. Study details: Recipients obtained multivisceral, liver-intestinal, or isolated intestinal transplants. Every recipient had anti-thymocyte globulin induction and around 3 years of tacrolimus plus steroids.

CFSE-labeled responder cells (around 200,000) were plated with around 200,000 irradiated, violet-dye-labeled stimulator cells. Findings of the study overall: Recipient-marrow GvH clones were detected, some having first appeared in ileum or blood.

Assay: immunoSEQ multiplex PCR; the TCRdb copy retains only in-frame clones and omits some. The repertoire includes about 8,000 clones, around 29% of them detected once, and 2% to 2.5% sits in the top ten. This clone was seen a few times. This specimen consisted of alloreactive CD8+ T cells from a mixed lymphocyte reaction culture, obtained before intestinal transplant. Stated subset: CFSE-low proliferating T cells sorted from roughly six-day pre-transplant mixed lymphocyte reaction (GvH or HvG direction). The sequence was collected from a human patient who received an intestinal transplant.

CDR3 region: CASSPGPAELSPVYEQYF. In DNA form, the CDR3 reads TGTGCCAGCTCACCGGGCCCAGCGGAGCTATCCCCTGTCTACGAGCAGTACTTC. The chain recombines TRBV18 with TRBJ2-7; perhaps TRBD2 as D (5 bases). Trimming stripped 3 bases from V and 3 bases from J, with 24 bases between. Per germline, CDR1 KGHSH and CDR2 LQKENI. There are 18 residues in the CDR3.